This is a list of T cell receptor beta chains from one sample in a study of T-cell reconstitution after alpha-beta-depleted transplantation in children. TCRdb recomputed calls from the PCR reads with MiXCR, one row per CDR3 protein. The data contain about 980,000 distinct CDR3 sequences, about 29% of them singletons. Sequences were derived from PBMCs, mostly from graft donor cells, sampled 360 days after TCRalphabeta/CD19-depleted stem cell transplant. The origin of the receptors is a boy under three years old who had a stem cell transplant for SCID, so the T cells may come from the graft donor. Both conserved end residues are part of each CDR3. D genes are given only for firm matches. Some rows have no size entry. The others give once, few or many, or a class for an expanded clone.

>TRBJ2-2|17|-|TRBV7-6|TRBD1
TGTGCCAGCAGCCAGGGGACAGCCACGTTTAGGACCGGGGAGCTGTTTTTT
CASSQGTATFRTGELFF
>TRBJ2-5|17|-|TRBV4-1|-
TGCGCCAGCAGCCAAGAAGTGTCGGCCGGAGGACGAGAGACCCAGTACTTC
CASSQEVSAGGRETQYF
>TRBJ1-4|16|-|TRBV15|-
TGTGCCACCAGCAGAGATCGGGGCTCGACGGGTGAAAAACTGTTTTTT
CATSRDRGSTGEKLFF
>TRBJ1-4|15|-|TRBV7-9|-
TGTGCCAGCAGCTTAGCTCGACAGGCGGGGGAAAAACTGTTTTTT
CASSLARQAGEKLFF
>TRBJ2-1|12|few|TRBV20-1|-
TGCAGTGCTAGAGATCAACCGAATGAGCAGTTCTTC
CSARDQPNEQFF
>TRBJ1-1|14|-|TRBV20-1|TRBD1
TGCAGTGCTAGACCGGGACAGGGGAACACTGAAGCTTTCTTT
CSARPGQGNTEAFF
>TRBJ2-1|15|-|TRBV20-1|-
TGCAGTGCTAGTTCCCTCAGGGGGGGCAACAATGAGCAGTTCTTC
CSASSLRGGNNEQFF
>TRBJ2-3|17|-|TRBV4-3|TRBD2
TGCGCCAGCAGCCCCCCCCAGGACGGGGGGGGCACAGATACGCAGTATTTT
CASSPPQDGGGTDTQYF
>TRBJ2-3|16|-|TRBV4-3|-
TGCGCCAGCAGCCGCAACCACAGGAGAAACACAGATACGCAGTATTTT
CASSRNHRRNTDTQYF
>TRBJ2-1|19|-|TRBV24-1|TRBD2
TGTGCCACCAGTGATTCCCAGGCGGGGGGCCATCACTCCTACAATGAGCAGTTCTTC
CATSDSQAGGHHSYNEQFF
>TRBJ2-2|17|-|TRBV12-3/TRBV12-4|-
TGTGCCAGCAGTTTAACGAGCGGAGGGGGCAACACCGGGGAGCTGTTTTTT
CASSLTSGGGNTGELFF
>TRBJ2-1|13|few|TRBV9|-
TGTGCCAGCAGCGTAGGAGCGTACAATGAGCAGTTCTTC
CASSVGAYNEQFF
>TRBJ1-1|15|few|TRBV28|-
TGTGCCAGCAGTTTGCCAGGGACCATGAACACTGAAGCTTTCTTT
CASSLPGTMNTEAFF
>TRBJ1-1|12|-|TRBV6-5|-
TGTGCCAGCGGACTTACGAACACTGAAGCTTTCTTT
CASGLTNTEAFF